This TCR beta chain was sequenced during a study of graft-versus-host responses after intestinal transplantation (dated by TCRdb to the early 2020s). Broadly, across the study: The transplants that recipients got were multivisceral, liver-intestinal, or isolated intestinal. Every recipient was given anti-thymocyte globulin induction, then maintenance tacrolimus and steroids for 3 to 4 years. Graft-versus-host and host-versus-graft alloreactive T cell clones were tracked in the graft, circulation and bone marrow after intestinal transplantation using bulk TCR-beta CDR3 sequencing. To identify alloreactive clones, pre-transplant mixed lymphocyte reaction products were sequenced and compared with unstimulated pre-transplant donor and recipient T cells. The cohort enrolled about two dozen intestinal transplant recipients including one retransplant, and 3 patients lacking pretransplant specimens were excluded. A peak of at least 4% donor T cells among recipient peripheral blood mononuclear cells was the definition used for donor T cell macrochimerism. Instead of going to the commercial service, samples from a few later patients were sequenced in-house on an Illumina MiSeq and processed with MiXCR. What the work shows at the level of the full study, not this receptor alone: GvH clones were found in recipient bone marrow, and some of the GvH clones appeared earlier in ileal mucosa or blood, which is consistent with an intestinal mucosal origin. Early after transplant, peak levels of circulating GvH clones were found to be associated with declines in HvG clones. Patients with donor T cell macrochimerism had high GvH to HvG T cell clonal ratios in their allografts. The relatively low number and heterogeneity of intestinal transplant patients limited the conclusions.

This clone is a singleton in its sample. No antigen is known for it. No quality values exist for individual bases; no much larger clone is one base distant. In the first month after transplant, blood samples were collected up to 4 times, and after that at least monthly when available. Library preparation used the immunoSEQ multiplex PCR assay. For most patients, genomic DNA was subjected to high-throughput TCR-beta CDR3 sequencing by Adaptive Biotechnologies. Concerning the study's data processing: TCR sequencing data for roughly 18 patients were retrieved from Adaptive's ImmunoSEQ software; three other patients were processed with MiXCR and VDJtools. Because the origin of CDR3 nucleotide sequences shared between donor and recipient could not be assigned, those sequences were removed. Alloreactive clones required at least 2-fold expansion over unstimulated cells and minimum CFSE-low frequency of 0.002% (template counts) or 0.001% (read counts). Mappable clones were those detected in sequenced pre-transplant spleen, lymph node, or MLR CFSE-low populations of the donor or recipient. Cumulative frequency of alloreactive clones was calculated as a percentage of all sequences weighted by copy number. TCRdb took over this immuneACCESS table, retaining in-frame rearrangements with V and J assigned. Such tables are incomplete; in checked studies, under half of the missing clones stem from an unresolved V gene, and the remainder is unexplained. V and J calls and clone size are those listed in that table; D and trimming were worked out from the DNA. In all, the sample holds about 30,000 clones, and about 92% of those were seen once. Less than 0.75% of the sample is held by the ten biggest clonotypes.

The germline V gene (reference sequence) provides CDR1 PRHDT and CDR2 FYEKMQ. V is pared back by 0 bases and J by 4 bases, with 13 bases lying between the germline termini. The CDR3 has 17 amino acids, counting the end cysteine and phenylalanine. Only the CDR3 DNA stays, 51 bases, in frame from base 1. This receptor was taken from a human patient who received an intestinal transplant, so some T cells may come from the graft donor. The specimen comprised PBMCs, sampled 66 days after intestinal transplant. Rearrangement joined TRBV13 to TRBJ2-6; the D segment could be TRBD2, given 5 matching bases. Here is the DNA: TGTGCCAGCAGCTTAGGTTCCGGGGTAGGCGGGGCCAACGTCCTGACTTTC. Its protein is CASSLGSGVGGANVLTF.